The entry below gives a single TCR beta chain sequence along with its context. Its antigen is unidentified. One end of the junction fails to match germline, which may point to a read error. This sample is drawn from a study of molecular identifiers for immune sequencing clone quantification. Study observations and caveats: Barcode sharing among identical TCR molecules could make large clones appear smaller.

Naive CD8 libraries used about 19,000 to 1,000,000 sorted cells and 10%, 30% or 50% RNA. Sorting recovered naive CD8 T cells on a CD8+CD4-CCR7+CD45RA+ profile. Previously described methods and listed TCR primers were employed for the bulk TCR libraries. Via MiXCR, TCRdb re-called the PCR reads, giving one row per CDR3 protein. The data hold 490,000 or so distinct CDR3 sequences, with 25% observed a single time. This CDR3 is 14 amino acids long. This sequence was found in a human donor in good health. Some libraries in this study had Jurkat cell RNA spiked in. The J gene is TRBJ2-7, the V gene TRBV5-3; the D gene is possibly TRBD2 (5 bases). TRBV5-3 is an open reading frame, and its role is uncertain. Sequencing was done on a sample of naive CD8+ T cells from blood, with Jurkat cell RNA spiked in. Subset defined: FACS-sorted CD8+CD4-CCR7+CD45RA+ naive T cells. The CDR3 bases are TGTGCCAGCAGCTTGATGGGCGGGTCGGTGGCGCAGTACTTC. Protein: CASSLMGGSVAQYF.